This T cell receptor beta chain was found in a study of blood T cell repertoires in COVID-19. CDR1 and CDR2 from the germline V gene are MNHNY and SVGAGI (reference sequence). After removal of 5 bases from V and 5 bases from J, the junction contained 8 bases not matched to a gene. This CDR3 region has 14 residues. Data came from immunoSEQ multiplex PCR; TCRdb stores just in-frame clones and leaves some out. The table shows about 340,000 clones, with around 83% occurring only once. Sequenced: peripheral blood. The clonotype comes from a man aged 25 to 45 with active or convalescent COVID-19. The chain carries TRBV6-6 and TRBJ2-5; 7 bases map to TRBD2. CDR3 in amino acids: CASSLSRESETQYF. Written as DNA, the CDR3 is TGTGCCAGCAGTCTCTCGCGGGAGTCTGAGACCCAGTACTTC.